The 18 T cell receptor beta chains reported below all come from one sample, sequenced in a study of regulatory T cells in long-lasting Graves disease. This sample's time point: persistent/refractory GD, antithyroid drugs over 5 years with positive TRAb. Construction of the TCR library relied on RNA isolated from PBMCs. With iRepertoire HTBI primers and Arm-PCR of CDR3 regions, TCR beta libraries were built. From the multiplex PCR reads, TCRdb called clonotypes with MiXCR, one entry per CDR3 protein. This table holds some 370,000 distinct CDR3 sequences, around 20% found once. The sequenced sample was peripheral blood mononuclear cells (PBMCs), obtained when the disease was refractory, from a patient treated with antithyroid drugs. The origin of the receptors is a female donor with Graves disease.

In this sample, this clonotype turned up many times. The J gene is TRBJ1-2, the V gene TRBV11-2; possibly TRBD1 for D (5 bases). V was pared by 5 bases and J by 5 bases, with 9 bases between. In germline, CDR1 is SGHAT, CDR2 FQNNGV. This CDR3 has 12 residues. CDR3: CASSADSYGYTF. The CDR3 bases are TGTGCCAGCAGCGCCGACAGTTATGGCTACACCTTC.

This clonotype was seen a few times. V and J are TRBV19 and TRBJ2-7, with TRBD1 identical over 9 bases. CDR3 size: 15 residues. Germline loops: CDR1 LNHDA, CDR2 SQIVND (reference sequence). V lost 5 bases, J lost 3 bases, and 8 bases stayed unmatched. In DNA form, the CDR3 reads TGTGCCAGTAGTCCATGGGGACAGGGAATCTACGAGCAGTACTTC. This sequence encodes CASSPWGQGIYEQYF.

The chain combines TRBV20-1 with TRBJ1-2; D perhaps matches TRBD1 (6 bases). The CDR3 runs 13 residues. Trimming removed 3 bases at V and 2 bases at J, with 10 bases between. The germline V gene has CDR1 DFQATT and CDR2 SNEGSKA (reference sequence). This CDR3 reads CSASPQGNYGYTF. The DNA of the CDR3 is TGCAGTGCTAGCCCCCAGGGGAACTATGGCTACACCTTC.

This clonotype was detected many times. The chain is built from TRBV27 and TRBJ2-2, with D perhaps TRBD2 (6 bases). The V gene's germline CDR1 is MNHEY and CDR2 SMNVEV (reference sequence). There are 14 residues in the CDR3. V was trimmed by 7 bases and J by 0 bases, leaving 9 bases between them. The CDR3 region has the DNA TGTGCCAGCATGGGCGGGACGAACACCGGGGAGCTGTTTTTT. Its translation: CASMGGTNTGELFF.

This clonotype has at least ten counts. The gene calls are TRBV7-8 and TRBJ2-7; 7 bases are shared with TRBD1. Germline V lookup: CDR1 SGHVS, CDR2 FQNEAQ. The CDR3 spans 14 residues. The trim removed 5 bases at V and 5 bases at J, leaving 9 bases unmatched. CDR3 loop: CASSPDRDENEQYF. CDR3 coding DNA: TGTGCCAGCAGCCCCGACAGGGATGAAAACGAGCAGTACTTC. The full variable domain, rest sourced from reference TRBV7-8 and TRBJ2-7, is GAGVSQSPRYKVAKRGQDVALRCDPISGHVSLFWYQQALGQGPEFLTYFQNEAQLDKSGLPSDRFFAERPEGSVSTLKIQRTQQEDSAVYLCASSPDRDENEQYFGPGTRLTVT.

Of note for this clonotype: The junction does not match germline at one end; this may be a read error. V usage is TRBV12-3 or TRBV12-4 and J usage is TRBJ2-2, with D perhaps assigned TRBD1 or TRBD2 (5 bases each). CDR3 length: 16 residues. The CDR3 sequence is CASRPTTGTKTGELFF. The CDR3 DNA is TGTGCCAGCAGACCCACAACCGGGACGAAAACCGGGGAGCTGTTTTTT.

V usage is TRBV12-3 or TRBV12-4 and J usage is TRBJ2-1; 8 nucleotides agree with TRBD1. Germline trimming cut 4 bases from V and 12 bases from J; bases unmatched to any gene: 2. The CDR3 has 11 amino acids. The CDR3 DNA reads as TGTGCCAGCAGTTGGGGACAGGTGCAGTTCTTC. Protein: CASSWGQVQFF.

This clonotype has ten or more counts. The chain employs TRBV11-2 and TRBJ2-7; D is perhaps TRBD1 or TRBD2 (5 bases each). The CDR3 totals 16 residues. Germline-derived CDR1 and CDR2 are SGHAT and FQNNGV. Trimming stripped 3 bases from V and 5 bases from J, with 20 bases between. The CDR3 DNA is TGTGCCAGCAGCTTTGAAGGCTGGGACGAACGTGACGAGCAGTACTTC. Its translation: CASSFEGWDERDEQYF.

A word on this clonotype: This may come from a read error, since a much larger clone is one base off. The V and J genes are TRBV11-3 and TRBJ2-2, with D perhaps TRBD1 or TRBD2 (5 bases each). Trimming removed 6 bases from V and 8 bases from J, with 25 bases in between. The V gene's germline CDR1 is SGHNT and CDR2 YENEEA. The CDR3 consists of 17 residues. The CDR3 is CASSPPTGTGLPGELFF. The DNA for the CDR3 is TGTGCCAGCAGTCCCCCGACCGGGACGGGCTTACCGGGGGAGCTGTTTTTT.

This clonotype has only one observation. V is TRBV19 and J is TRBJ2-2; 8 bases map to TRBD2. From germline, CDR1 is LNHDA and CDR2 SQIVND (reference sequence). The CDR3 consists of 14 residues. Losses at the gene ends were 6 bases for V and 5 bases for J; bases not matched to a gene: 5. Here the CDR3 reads CASRSSGITGELFF. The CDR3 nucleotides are TGTGCCAGTAGGAGTAGCGGGATTACCGGGGAGCTGTTTTTT.

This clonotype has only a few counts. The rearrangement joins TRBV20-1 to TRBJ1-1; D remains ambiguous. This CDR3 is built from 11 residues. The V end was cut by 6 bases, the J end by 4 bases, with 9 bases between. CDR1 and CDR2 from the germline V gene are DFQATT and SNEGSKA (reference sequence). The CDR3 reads CSAPHGTEAFF. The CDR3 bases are TGCAGTGCCCCCCATGGCACTGAAGCTTTCTTT.

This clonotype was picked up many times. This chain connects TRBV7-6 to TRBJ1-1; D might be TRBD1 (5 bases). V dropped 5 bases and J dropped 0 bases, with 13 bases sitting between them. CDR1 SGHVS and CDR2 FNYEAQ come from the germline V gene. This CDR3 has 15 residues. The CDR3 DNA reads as TGTGCCAGCAGCCCGCAGACAGCCATGAACACTGAAGCTTTCTTT. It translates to CASSPQTAMNTEAFF.

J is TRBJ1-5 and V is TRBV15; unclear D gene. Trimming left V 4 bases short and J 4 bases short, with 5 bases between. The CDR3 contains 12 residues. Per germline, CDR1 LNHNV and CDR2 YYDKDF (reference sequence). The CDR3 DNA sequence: TGTGCCACCAGCACCCTTAATCAGCCCCAGCATTTT. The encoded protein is CATSTLNQPQHF.

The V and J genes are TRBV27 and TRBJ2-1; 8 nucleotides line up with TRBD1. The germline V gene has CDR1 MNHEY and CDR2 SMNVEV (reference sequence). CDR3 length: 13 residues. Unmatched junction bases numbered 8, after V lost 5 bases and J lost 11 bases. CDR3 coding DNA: TGTGCCAGCAGTCCAGACACAGGGGGGAAGCAGTTCTTC. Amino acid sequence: CASSPDTGGKQFF.

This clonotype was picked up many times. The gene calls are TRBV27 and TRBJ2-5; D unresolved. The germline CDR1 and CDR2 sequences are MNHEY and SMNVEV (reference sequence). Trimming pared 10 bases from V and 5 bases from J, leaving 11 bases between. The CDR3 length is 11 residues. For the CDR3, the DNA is TGTGCCACCGCCACGAGGGAGACCCAGTACTTC. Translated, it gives CATATRETQYF.

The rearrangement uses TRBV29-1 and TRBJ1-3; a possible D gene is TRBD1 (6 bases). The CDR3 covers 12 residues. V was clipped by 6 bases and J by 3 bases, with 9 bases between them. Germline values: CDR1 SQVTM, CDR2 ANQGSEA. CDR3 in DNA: TGCAGCGTGGAACAGGGTGGAAACACCATATATTTT. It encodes CSVEQGGNTIYF.

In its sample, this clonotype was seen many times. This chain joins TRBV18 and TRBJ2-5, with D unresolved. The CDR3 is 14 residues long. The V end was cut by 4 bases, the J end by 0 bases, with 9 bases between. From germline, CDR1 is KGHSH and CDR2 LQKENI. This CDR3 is CASSLGQYQETQYF. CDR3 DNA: TGTGCCAGCTCACTAGGTCAGTACCAAGAGACCCAGTACTTC.

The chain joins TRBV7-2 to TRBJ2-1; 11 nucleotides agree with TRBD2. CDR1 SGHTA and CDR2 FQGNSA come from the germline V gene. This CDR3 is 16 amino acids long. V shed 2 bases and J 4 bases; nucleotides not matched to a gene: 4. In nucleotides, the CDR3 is TGTGCCAGCAGCTTACCGGGACTAGCGGAGTACAATGAGCAGTTCTTC. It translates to CASSLPGLAEYNEQFF.